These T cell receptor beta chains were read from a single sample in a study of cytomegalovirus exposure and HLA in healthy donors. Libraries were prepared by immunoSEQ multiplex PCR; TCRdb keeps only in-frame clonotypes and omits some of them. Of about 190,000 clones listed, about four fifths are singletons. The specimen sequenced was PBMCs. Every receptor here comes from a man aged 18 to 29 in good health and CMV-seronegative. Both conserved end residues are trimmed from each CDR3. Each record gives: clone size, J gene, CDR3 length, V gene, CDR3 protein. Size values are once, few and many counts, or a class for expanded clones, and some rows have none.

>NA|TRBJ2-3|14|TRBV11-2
ASSLGDSGRADTQY
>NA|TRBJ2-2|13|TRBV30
AWSLGHLSTGELF
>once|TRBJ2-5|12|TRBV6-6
ASSRRDTGGTQY
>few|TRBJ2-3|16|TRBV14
ASSQDDVPGAPTDTQY
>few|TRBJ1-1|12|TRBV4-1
ASSQETGALEAF
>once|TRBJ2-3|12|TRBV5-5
ASSWDSETDTQY
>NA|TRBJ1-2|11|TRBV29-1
SANGVSGYGYT
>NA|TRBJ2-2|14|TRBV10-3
AISVGGTANTGELF
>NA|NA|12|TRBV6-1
ASSEATGGYEQY
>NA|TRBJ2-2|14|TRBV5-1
ASSLISGANTGELF
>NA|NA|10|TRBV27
ASSLLDNEQF
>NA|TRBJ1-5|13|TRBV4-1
ASSQDSGNNQPQH
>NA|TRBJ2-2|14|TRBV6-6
ASSYGSGVNTGELF
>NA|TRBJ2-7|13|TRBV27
ASSLGTSGSYEQY
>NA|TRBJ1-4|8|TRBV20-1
SAQGEKLF
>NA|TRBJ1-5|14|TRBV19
ASSGRTGLGNQPQH
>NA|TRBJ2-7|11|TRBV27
ASSYGTVREQY
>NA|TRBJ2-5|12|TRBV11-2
ASSLGSRNRGQY
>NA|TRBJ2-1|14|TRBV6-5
ASSYSIGQGGNEQF
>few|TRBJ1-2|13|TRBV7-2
ASSLSGARGPGYT
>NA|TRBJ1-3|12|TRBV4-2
ASSQDGGGNTIY
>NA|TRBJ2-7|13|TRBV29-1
SARRDRGTSYEQY